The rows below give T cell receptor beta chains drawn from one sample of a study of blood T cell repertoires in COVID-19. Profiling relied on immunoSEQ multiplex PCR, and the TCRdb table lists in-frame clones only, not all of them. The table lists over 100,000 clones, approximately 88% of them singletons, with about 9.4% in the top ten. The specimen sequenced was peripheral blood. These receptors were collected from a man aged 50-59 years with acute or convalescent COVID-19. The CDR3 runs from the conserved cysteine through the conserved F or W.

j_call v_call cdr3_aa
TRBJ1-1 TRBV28 CASNAGVNTEAFF
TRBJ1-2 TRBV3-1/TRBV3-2 CASSSRGGGGYTF
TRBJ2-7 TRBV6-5 CASILHEFSADGYF
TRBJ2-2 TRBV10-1 CASSESSDRGKYTGELFF
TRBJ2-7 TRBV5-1 CASTPLAGSSYEQYF
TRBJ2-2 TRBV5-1 CASSPAGADGELFF
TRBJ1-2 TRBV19 CASSEAGQGAGYTF
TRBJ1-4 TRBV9 CASSVAGGDEKLFF
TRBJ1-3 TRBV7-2 CASSIRTGGGNSGNTIYF
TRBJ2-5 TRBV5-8 CASSSDRGETQYF